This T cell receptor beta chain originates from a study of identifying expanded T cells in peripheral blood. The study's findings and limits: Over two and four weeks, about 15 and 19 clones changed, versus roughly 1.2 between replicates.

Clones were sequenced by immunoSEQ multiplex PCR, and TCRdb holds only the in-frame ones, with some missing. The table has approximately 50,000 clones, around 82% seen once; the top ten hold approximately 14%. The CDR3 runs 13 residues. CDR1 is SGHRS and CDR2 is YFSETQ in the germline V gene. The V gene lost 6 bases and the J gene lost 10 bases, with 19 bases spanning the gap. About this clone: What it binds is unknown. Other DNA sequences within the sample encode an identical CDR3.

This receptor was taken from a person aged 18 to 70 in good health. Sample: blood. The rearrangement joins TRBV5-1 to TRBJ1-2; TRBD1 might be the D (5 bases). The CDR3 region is CASTPEATGPYTF. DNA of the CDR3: TGCGCCAGCACCCCAGAAGCCACAGGACCCTACACCTTC.